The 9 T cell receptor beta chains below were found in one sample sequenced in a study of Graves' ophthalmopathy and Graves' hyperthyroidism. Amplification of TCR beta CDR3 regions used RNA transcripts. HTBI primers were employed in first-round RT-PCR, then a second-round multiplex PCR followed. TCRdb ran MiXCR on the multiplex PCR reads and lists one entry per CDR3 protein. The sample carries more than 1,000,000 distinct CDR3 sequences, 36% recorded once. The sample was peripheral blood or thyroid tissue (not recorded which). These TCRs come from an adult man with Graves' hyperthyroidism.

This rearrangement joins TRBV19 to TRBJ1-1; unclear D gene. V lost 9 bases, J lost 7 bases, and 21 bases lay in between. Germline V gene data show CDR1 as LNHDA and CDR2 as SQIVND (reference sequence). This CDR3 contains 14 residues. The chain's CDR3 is CASSATSNGIEAFF. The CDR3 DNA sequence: TGTGCCAGCAGTGCAACCTCCAACGGCATTGAAGCTTTCTTT.

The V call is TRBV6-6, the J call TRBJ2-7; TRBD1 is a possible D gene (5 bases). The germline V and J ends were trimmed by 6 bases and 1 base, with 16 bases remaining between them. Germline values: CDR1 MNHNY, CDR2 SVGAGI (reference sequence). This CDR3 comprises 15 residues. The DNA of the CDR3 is TGTGCCAGCAGCCAAGACAGTTACGGGTCCTACGAGCAGTACTTC. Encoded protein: CASSQDSYGSYEQYF.

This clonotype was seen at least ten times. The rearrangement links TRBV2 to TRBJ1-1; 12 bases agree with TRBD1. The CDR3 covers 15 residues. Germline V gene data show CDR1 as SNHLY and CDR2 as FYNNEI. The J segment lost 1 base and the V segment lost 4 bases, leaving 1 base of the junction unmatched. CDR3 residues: CASSGDRGQNTEAFF. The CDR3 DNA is TGTGCCAGCAGTGGGGACAGGGGGCAGAACACTGAAGCTTTCTTT.

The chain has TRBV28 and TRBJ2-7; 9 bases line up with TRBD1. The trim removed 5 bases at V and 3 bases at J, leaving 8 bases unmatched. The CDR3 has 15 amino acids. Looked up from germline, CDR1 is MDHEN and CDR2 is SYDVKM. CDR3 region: CASSTGGPTYYEQYF. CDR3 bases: TGTGCCAGCAGTACAGGGGGCCCCACATACTACGAGCAGTACTTC.

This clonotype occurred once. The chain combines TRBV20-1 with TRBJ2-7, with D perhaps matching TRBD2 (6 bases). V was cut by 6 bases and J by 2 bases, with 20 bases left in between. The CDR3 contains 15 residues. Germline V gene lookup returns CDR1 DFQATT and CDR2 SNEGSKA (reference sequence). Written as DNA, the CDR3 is TGCAGTGCCAGCAGTGGGGCCGGGACTGCCTACGAGCAGTACTTC. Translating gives CSASSGAGTAYEQYF.

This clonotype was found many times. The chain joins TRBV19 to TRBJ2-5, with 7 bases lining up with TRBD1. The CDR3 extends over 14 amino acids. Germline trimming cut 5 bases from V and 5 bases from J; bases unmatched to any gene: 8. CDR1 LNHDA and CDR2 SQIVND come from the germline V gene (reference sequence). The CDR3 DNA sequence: TGTGCCAGTAGTGGGACAGATATTGCCGAGACCCAGTACTTC. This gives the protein CASSGTDIAETQYF.

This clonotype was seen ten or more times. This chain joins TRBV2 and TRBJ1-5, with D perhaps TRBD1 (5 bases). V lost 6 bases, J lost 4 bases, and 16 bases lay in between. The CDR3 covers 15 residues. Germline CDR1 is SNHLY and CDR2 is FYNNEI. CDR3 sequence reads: CASRELRGENQPQHF. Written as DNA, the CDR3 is TGTGCCAGCAGGGAACTTCGGGGCGAAAATCAGCCCCAGCATTTT.

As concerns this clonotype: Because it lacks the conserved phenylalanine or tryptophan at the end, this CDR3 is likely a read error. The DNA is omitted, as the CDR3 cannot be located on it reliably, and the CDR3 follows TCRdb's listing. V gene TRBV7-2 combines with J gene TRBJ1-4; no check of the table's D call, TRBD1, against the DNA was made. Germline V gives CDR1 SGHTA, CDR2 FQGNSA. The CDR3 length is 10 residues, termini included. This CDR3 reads CASSSPGGSY.

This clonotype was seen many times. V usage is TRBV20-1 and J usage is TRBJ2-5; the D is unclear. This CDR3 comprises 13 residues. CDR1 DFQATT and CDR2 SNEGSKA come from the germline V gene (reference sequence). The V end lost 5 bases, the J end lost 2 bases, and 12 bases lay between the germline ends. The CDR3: CSAPLRQQETQYF. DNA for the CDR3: TGCAGTGCTCCGTTACGGCAGCAAGAGACCCAGTACTTC.